The source of this T cell receptor (beta chain) is a study of T cells in Graves' hyperthyroidism and ophthalmopathy (dated by TCRdb to about 2019). General notes on the study: Peripheral blood was sampled at the time of initial diagnosis, prior to any treatment. Prospective prediction of ophthalmopathy was tested in an independent validation cohort of 18 to 20 hyperthyroidism patients and some 17 patients who later progressed to ophthalmopathy. TCR V-J signatures able to tell the groups apart were searched for in a discovery cohort of 90 to 100 patients, of whom 43 had Graves' ophthalmopathy and some 60 had stable Graves' hyperthyroidism. TCR Vbeta CDR3 sequencing of approximately 140 peripheral blood samples (43 ophthalmopathy, 75 hyperthyroidism and 17 progressor patients) is reported in the paper. In more than 5 Graves' hyperthyroidism patients, the study also compared T-cell repertoires from thyroid tissue with T-cell repertoires from blood. After sampling, hyperthyroidism patients received methimazole starting at 30 mg daily, and ophthalmopathy patients received high-dose intravenous methylprednisolone. The 100 discovery patients were randomly split 7:3 into training and test sets.

In the case of this clonotype: This clone's antigen is unknown. No quality values exist for individual bases; no much larger clone is one base distant.

In the ophthalmopathy patients, disease was moderately to severely active, with a Clinical Activity Score of 3 or more, a NOSPECS grade of 4 or more, and a duration of less than 3 months. The study excluded patients with uncontrolled infections, other autoimmune diseases, pregnancy or lactation. Diagnoses relied on clinical symptoms, serum thyroxine and TRAb, thyroid ultrasound and orbital computed tomography. PBMCs were isolated from about 9.1 ml of fresh peripheral blood by Ficoll-Paque density gradient centrifugation. Total RNA was extracted using Trizol reagent, and RNA quality was assessed on an Agilent 2100 Bioanalyzer. Amplification of TCR beta CDR3 regions was carried out from RNA transcripts. The first round of RT-PCR for the TCR CDR3 was performed with the HTBI primer set and the Qiagen OneStep RT-PCR kit. The libraries were constructed in a second round of multiplex PCR and then size-selected and purified. The libraries were sequenced on an Illumina HiSeq2000 using paired-end 100 bp reads. On the authors' methods: SOAPnuke was used to process the raw data, with reads discarded if the reads contained adapters or uncalled bases, had a mean Phred below 15, or lacked an exact constant-primer or identifier match. COPE v1.2.5 was used to merge high-quality paired reads, and clonotypes were defined as unique nucleotide sequences. MiTCR v1.1 was used to align clonotypes to the IMGT TRBV, TRBD and TRBJ reference segments. The analysis included only V-J combinations with a frequency above 0.0001, which together covered around 99% of the repertoires. The TCS score was defined as the ratio of F50 (clonal expansion) to E x V (chaos), calculated using BLOSUM62-based TCRdist between CDR3 peptides within each V-J. Welch's t-statistics and random forest reduced roughly 540 V-J features to some 14, which were used in a naive Bayes classifier (R e1071). The public reads were quality trimmed at Q25 with fastp and then assembled into clones with MiXCR by TCRdb, keeping productive beta chains. Identical CDR3 protein sequences are pooled into one entry, listed with their most common genes and DNA. TCRdb, not the original authors, processed these V and J calls. The sample records about 260,000 distinct CDR3 sequences, around 22% of which are singletons. The top ten clonotypes cover around two thirds of the sample.

For CDR1 and CDR2, the germline V gene (reference sequence) lists DFQATT and SNEGSKA. The CDR3 holds 13 amino acids from the cysteine to the phenylalanine. The DNA shown is the 39-base CDR3, in frame from base 1. V and J lose 4 bases and 6 bases, and a span of 12 bases separates them. The study at large found these results: Ophthalmopathy was separated from stable hyperthyroidism by a 13 V-J signature model, with over 85% sensitivity and roughly 81% specificity obtained in cross-validation and 80%/75% obtained in testing. Most expanded thyroid clonotypes (frequency above 0.001) were also detected in blood, a finding suggesting that blood repertoires may reflect thyroid immune responses. Sample size was not statistically predetermined, and blinding of investigators to group allocation was not performed. In validation, the model predicted progression to ophthalmopathy a median of around 6.5 months before onset, with approximately 68% sensitivity and about 72% specificity.

Sequencing was carried out using blood. This clonotype originated in a man younger than 45 with Graves' ophthalmopathy. The chain links TRBV20-1 with TRBJ2-2, with the D gene uncertain. The nucleotide sequence reads as follows: TGCAGTGCTAACGAAAGGGTGTCCGGGGAGCTGTTTTTT. Its protein product is CSANERVSGELFF.